These 27 T cell receptor beta chains were all obtained from the same sample, sequenced in a study of beta chain features in type 1 diabetes. General observations from the study: All four CD4+ subsets from Type 1 diabetes patients carried moderately but significantly shorter TCRB CDR3s.

These receptors' targets are unknown. The isolated RNA, all of it, was reverse transcribed, so expressed TCRB transcripts were what got sequenced. Assay used: immunoSEQ multiplex PCR; TCRdb lists only in-frame clones, some missing. The sample has under 300,000 clones; 14% are singletons. The specimen was naive CD4+ T cells from blood. The receptors here all came from a man in his thirties or forties with type 1 diabetes.

This clone was observed a handful of times. The gene calls are TRBV6-4 and TRBJ2-2, with D possibly matching TRBD1 (5 bases). With 3 bases removed from V and 6 bases from J, the gap between germline ends came to 11 bases. The germline CDR1 and CDR2 sequences are MRHNA and SNTAGT. This CDR3 is 14 amino acids long. The CDR3 DNA is TGTGCCAGCAGTGATCTGGCAGGGTCCGGGGAGCTGTTTTTT. This gives the protein CASSDLAGSGELFF.

The chain employs TRBV5-1 and TRBJ2-3; 8 bases are shared with TRBD2. CDR1 is SGHRS, CDR2 YFSETQ, per germline. Germline trimming cut 7 bases from V and 4 bases from J; bases unmatched to any gene: 5. This CDR3 comprises 13 residues. The DNA for the CDR3 is TGCGCCAGCGCACGAGCGGGGGCAGATACGCAGTATTTT. Amino acid sequence: CASARAGADTQYF.

This clone was detected only a few times. The chain combines TRBV5-1 with TRBJ2-5; TRBD1 matches at 9 bases. J lost 3 bases, V lost 0 bases, and 0 bases had no gene match. Germline V gene sequence: CDR1 SGHRS, CDR2 YFSETQ. The CDR3 consists of 14 residues. CDR3 in DNA: TGCGCCAGCAGCTTGGGGACAGGGGAAGAGACCCAGTACTTC. Its translation: CASSLGTGEETQYF.

This clone was picked up a small number of times. This rearrangement joins TRBV30 to TRBJ2-5; 8 bases map to TRBD1. From germline, CDR1 is GTSNPN and CDR2 SVGIG (reference sequence). V dropped 4 bases and J dropped 5; count of bases not matched to a gene: 6. CDR3 length: 13 residues. CDR3: CAWTYTGGETQYF. The CDR3 nucleotides are TGTGCCTGGACCTACACAGGGGGGGAGACCCAGTACTTC.

V gene TRBV9 combines with J gene TRBJ2-7; D might be TRBD1 (6 bases). This CDR3 spans 16 amino acids. With 0 bases removed from V and 6 bases from J, the gap between germline ends came to 19 bases. CDR1 is SGDLS and CDR2 is YYNGEE in the germline V gene. CDR3 loop: CASSVEAGAGAGEQYF. CDR3 DNA: TGTGCCAGCAGCGTAGAGGCAGGGGCCGGGGCCGGCGAGCAGTACTTC.

The chain is built from TRBV6-5 and TRBJ2-1, with D perhaps matching TRBD2 (5 bases). CDR3 size: 15 residues. Germline CDR1 and CDR2: MNHEY and SVGAGI. V was cut by 4 bases and J by 6 bases, with 16 bases left in between. The CDR3 reads CASSSPGLAGNEQFF. The CDR3 DNA reads TGTGCCAGCAGTTCCCCCGGACTGGCGGGCAATGAGCAGTTCTTC.

This clone has a handful of counts. This chain uses TRBV30 with TRBJ2-4; D unresolved. Per germline, CDR1 GTSNPN and CDR2 SVGIG (reference sequence). V lost 1 base, J lost 10 bases, and 14 bases lay in between. The CDR3 is made up of 13 amino acids. The CDR3 region has the DNA TGTGCCTGGAGTGATGATAACCGCGGAATTCAGTACTTC. It is translated as CAWSDDNRGIQYF.

This clone was recorded only once. The chain uses TRBV5-1 and TRBJ1-5; maybe TRBD1 (6 bases). Trimming stripped 2 bases from V and 2 bases from J, with 8 bases between. CDR1 is SGHRS and CDR2 is YFSETQ in the germline V gene. This CDR3 has 14 amino acids. The CDR3 protein is CASSFYRGNQPQHF. The CDR3 region has the DNA TGCGCCAGCAGCTTCTACAGGGGCAATCAGCCCCAGCATTTT.

This clone was seen a handful of times. This sequence joins TRBV19 and TRBJ2-2; D is uncertain. V was pared by 2 bases and J by 6 bases, with 7 bases between. Germline values: CDR1 LNHDA, CDR2 SQIVND (reference sequence). The CDR3 extends over 13 amino acids. In DNA form, the CDR3 reads TGTGCCAGTAGTATATCCGTTTCCGGGGAGCTGTTTTTT. This gives the protein CASSISVSGELFF.

This clone was picked up a small number of times. This chain uses TRBV14 with TRBJ2-5; 7 bases match TRBD2. In germline, CDR1 is SGHDN, CDR2 FVKESK. V lost 1 base to trimming and J lost 5 bases; unmatched junction nucleotides: 19. The CDR3 contains 19 residues. CDR3 residues: CASSQVSPRTRNRRETQYF. The CDR3 coding sequence is TGTGCCAGCAGCCAAGTGAGTCCTCGGACTAGGAATAGGAGGGAGACCCAGTACTTC.

This clone was recorded a few times. This chain joins TRBV7-9 and TRBJ1-5; no firm D call. The length of the CDR3 is 13 residues. Germline V gene lookup returns CDR1 SEHNR and CDR2 FQNEAQ (reference sequence). Trimming took 3 bases from V and 9 from J, leaving 12 bases between them. CDR3: CASSFIEGSPQHF. In DNA, the CDR3 is TGTGCCAGCAGCTTTATCGAGGGTTCGCCCCAGCATTTT.

Turning to this clone: Other DNA variants within this sample encode the same CDR3. The chain couples TRBV5-4 to TRBJ2-5; tentative D call: TRBD1 (7 bases). Germline assignment: CDR1 SGHNT and CDR2 YYREEE (reference sequence). V lost 1 base and J lost 4, with 8 bases in between. The CDR3 extends over 13 amino acids. The CDR3, as DNA: TGTGCCAGCAGCTTGCAGGGGGGAGAGACCCAGTACTTC. Its protein product is CASSLQGGETQYF.

This clone showed up just a few times. J is TRBJ2-5 and V is TRBV30, with TRBD2 matching over 9 bases. This CDR3 contains 15 residues. With 5 bases clipped from V and 1 base from J, the junction kept 8 bases outside the gene matches. Germline assignment: CDR1 GTSNPN and CDR2 SVGIG (reference sequence). CDR3 sequence (DNA): TGTGCCTGGGGCGGCGGCGGGAGGGCCCAAGAGACCCAGTACTTC. This gives the protein CAWGGGGRAQETQYF.

The chain joins TRBV2 to TRBJ2-1, with TRBD2 matching 7 bases. The CDR3 covers 13 residues. J was trimmed by 8 bases and V by 8 bases; bases with no gene match: 9. In germline, CDR1 is SNHLY, CDR2 FYNNEI. In DNA form, the CDR3 reads TGTGCCAGCGAGCGGGACTTCGGCTATGAGCAGTTCTTC. It specifies CASERDFGYEQFF.

The chain employs TRBV29-1 and TRBJ1-2, with D unresolved. Germline CDR1 reads SQVTM; CDR2 reads ANQGSEA. Between the trimmed V and J ends, which lost 4 bases and 4 bases, there was a span of 10 bases. The CDR3 contains 12 residues. The CDR3 spells CSVVGGSYGYTF. CDR3 coding DNA: TGCAGCGTTGTAGGAGGGAGCTATGGCTACACCTTC.

The chain joins TRBV9 to TRBJ1-3, with a tentative D call TRBD1 (5 bases). Trimming cost V 5 bases and J 2 bases, with 17 bases left between them. Per germline, CDR1 SGDLS and CDR2 YYNGEE. The CDR3 is 16 residues long. The CDR3 is CASSAWGMGPGNTIYF. CDR3 in DNA: TGTGCCAGCAGTGCCTGGGGCATGGGCCCTGGAAACACCATATATTTT.

This clone occurred a few times. The chain carries TRBV20-1 and TRBJ1-2, with 7 bases lining up with TRBD1. The germline V gene encodes CDR1 DFQATT and CDR2 SNEGSKA (reference sequence). V gave up 8 bases and J gave up 6 bases; unmatched junction bases: 6. The CDR3 spans 11 residues. The CDR3 region has the DNA TGCAGTCCCGGGACAGCGAATGGCTACACCTTC. It translates to CSPGTANGYTF.

This clone was detected only a few times. The chain joins TRBV30 to TRBJ1-2, with D possibly matching TRBD1 (5 bases). V was clipped by 4 bases and J by 6 bases, with 15 bases between them. Germline V gene data show CDR1 as GTSNPN and CDR2 as SVGIG (reference sequence). CDR3 length equals 13 residues. CDR3 residues: CAWISRRGNGYTF. CDR3 sequence (DNA): TGTGCCTGGATCTCCCGGCGGGGGAATGGCTACACCTTC.

The chain employs TRBV11-2 and TRBJ2-6; D is possibly TRBD1 (5 bases). Trimming removed 3 bases from V and 1 base from J, with 7 bases in between. The CDR3 contains 15 residues. CDR1 is SGHAT and CDR2 is FQNNGV in the germline V gene. The CDR3 region is CASSFHRSGANVLTF. The CDR3 DNA is TGTGCCAGCAGCTTCCACAGGTCTGGGGCCAACGTCCTGACTTTC.

The V gene is TRBV20-1, the J gene TRBJ2-7; D ambiguous. The germline gives CDR1 DFQATT, CDR2 SNEGSKA (reference sequence). The V and J ends lost 6 bases and 2 bases respectively, with 8 bases between them. The CDR3 has 11 amino acids. The CDR3 DNA is TGCAGTGCCCCTAACCCCTACGAGCAGTACTTC. Translated, it gives CSAPNPYEQYF.

The chain is built from TRBV27 and TRBJ1-1; TRBD1 agrees at 9 bases. J gave up 1 base and V 5 bases, and 11 bases lay outside the gene matches. CDR3 size: 17 residues. The germline V gene encodes CDR1 MNHEY and CDR2 SMNVEV (reference sequence). The CDR3 DNA sequence: TGTGCCAGCAGTCCCCCATTGTGGGGACAGGGGAACACTGAAGCTTTCTTT. Encoded protein: CASSPPLWGQGNTEAFF.

The chain uses TRBV2 and TRBJ2-1, with TRBD2 matching over 9 bases. This CDR3 has 16 amino acids. Losses at the gene ends were 7 bases for V and 5 bases for J; bases not matched to a gene: 12. Germline assignment: CDR1 SNHLY and CDR2 FYNNEI. The CDR3 reads CASTPLGGGADNEQFF. The CDR3 DNA follows: TGTGCCAGCACCCCGTTGGGCGGGGGGGCGGACAATGAGCAGTTCTTC.

This sequence joins TRBV4-1 and TRBJ2-3, with 12 positions matching TRBD2. The CDR3 extends over 15 amino acids. Trimming cost V 5 bases and J 3 bases; bases outside gene matches: 3. From germline, CDR1 is MGHRA and CDR2 YSYEKL. CDR3 nucleotide sequence: TGCGCCAGCAGCGCCGGGACTAGCGGGACAGATACGCAGTATTTT. Protein sequence: CASSAGTSGTDTQYF.

The chain has TRBV4-2 and TRBJ2-5; tentative D call: TRBD1 (5 bases). Trimming took off 4 bases at V and 4 bases at J, with 10 bases between the two ends. Germline CDR1 LGHNA, CDR2 YNFKEQ. The length of the CDR3 is 13 residues. This CDR3 reads CASSPPGLETQYF. The CDR3, as DNA: TGTGCCAGCAGCCCTCCAGGGCTAGAGACCCAGTACTTC.

The CDR3 region is CASSLDSGIADTQYF. In nucleotides, the CDR3 is TGTGCCAGCAGCTTGGATAGCGGGATCGCAGATACGCAGTATTTT. J is TRBJ2-3 and V is TRBV5-4, with TRBD2 matching over 8 bases. Losses at the gene ends were 0 bases for V and 4 bases for J; bases not matched to a gene: 4. The CDR3 runs 15 residues. Germline V gene lookup returns CDR1 SGHNT and CDR2 YYREEE (reference sequence).

This clone has just a few counts. The chain uses TRBV5-1 and TRBJ2-1; 9 bases fit TRBD2. Germline assignment: CDR1 SGHRS and CDR2 YFSETQ. CDR3 length: 15 residues. Trimming removed 7 bases from V and 4 bases from J; junction bases left unmatched: 9. CDR3 in amino acids: CASGTEAGGYNEQFF. As DNA, the CDR3 is TGCGCCAGCGGCACTGAAGCGGGGGGTTACAATGAGCAGTTCTTC.

This clone was picked up a small number of times. The chain links TRBV27 to TRBJ2-2; TRBD2 matches 9 bases. This CDR3 is 16 amino acids long. Germline V lookup: CDR1 MNHEY, CDR2 SMNVEV (reference sequence). Trimming removed 4 bases from V and 5 bases from J; junction bases left unmatched: 8. The CDR3 spells CASSSPGTSKTGELFF. The DNA of the CDR3 is TGTGCCAGCAGTTCCCCCGGGACTAGCAAGACCGGGGAGCTGTTTTTT.